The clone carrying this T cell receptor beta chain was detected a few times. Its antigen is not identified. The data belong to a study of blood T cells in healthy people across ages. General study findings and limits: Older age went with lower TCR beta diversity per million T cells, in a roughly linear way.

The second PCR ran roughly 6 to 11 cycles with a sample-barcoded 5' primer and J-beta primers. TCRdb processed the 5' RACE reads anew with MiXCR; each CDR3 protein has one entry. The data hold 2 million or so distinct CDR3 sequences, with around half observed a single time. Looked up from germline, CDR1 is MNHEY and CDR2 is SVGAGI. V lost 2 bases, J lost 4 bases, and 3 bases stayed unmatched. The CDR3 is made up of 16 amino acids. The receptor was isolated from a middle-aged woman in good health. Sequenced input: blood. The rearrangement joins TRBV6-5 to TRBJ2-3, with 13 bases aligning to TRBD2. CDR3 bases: TGTGCCAGCAGTTACGGGACTAGCGGGGACCCAGATACGCAGTATTTT. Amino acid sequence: CASSYGTSGDPDTQYF.